Sequencing of this T cell receptor (beta chain) was carried out in a study of T cells after yellow fever vaccination. About the research overall: Low-cell-number fractions underwent preparation using SMART-Seq v4 Ultra Low Input. General study findings and limits: Subsequent booster samples again held most clones from primary vaccination (around 96% CD4, about 90% CD8).

This clonotype was observed at least ten times. The target antigen is unknown. Conversion of TCR transcripts into cDNA relied on 5'RACE template switching, which added a universal primer site and UMIs. TCRdb recomputed calls from the 5' RACE reads with MiXCR, one row per CDR3 protein. Of 250,000 to 400,000 distinct CDR3 sequences listed, over 3.5% were seen once; the top ten hold around 25%. The CDR3 spans 15 residues. Germline V gene lookup returns CDR1 LGHNA and CDR2 YSLEER. The specimen was PBMCs, collected 5 days after the yellow fever booster vaccination. This TCR was recovered from a man aged 18 to 29 who received the YFV17D yellow fever vaccine. The chain combines TRBV4-3 with TRBJ2-7, with no clear D. This chain's CDR3 is CASSQDREGLKFKDV. CDR3 DNA sequence: TGCGCCAGCAGCCAAGATCGAGAAGGTCTAAAGTTCAAGGACGTC.